This TCR beta chain appears in the sequencing data of a study of CD8+CD57+ T cells in acquired aplastic anemia. Across the whole study: Isolated CD4+ and CD8+ cells, once sorted, yielded DNA averaging approximately 3 ug. Study results and caveats: Patients and controls turned out to have more than 25 CD8+ CDR3 sequences in common.

Genomic DNA, serving as template, underwent TCR beta VDJ and CDR3 profiling. TCRdb ran MiXCR on the reads and lists one entry per CDR3 protein. The sample has around 430,000 distinct CDR3 sequences, more than 25% seen once; the top ten hold 0.7% to 1%. This clonotype was seen only a few times. Its specificity is not known. Whoever was chosen for sequencing had shown CD8+CD57+ cell expansion by flow cytometry. Germline lookup yields CDR1 MGHRA and CDR2 YSYEKL. The V gene end was trimmed by 1 base and the J gene end by 5 bases; junction bases not matched to a gene: 16. The CDR3 loop spans 18 amino acids.

The chain uses TRBV4-1 and TRBJ2-7; 8 nucleotides line up with TRBD2. Material: sorted CD4+, CD8+, or CD8+CD57+ T cells (not recorded which) from PBMCs. This TCR derives from a human donor with aplastic anemia. The CDR3 DNA sequence: TGCGCCAGCAGCCAAGGAGGACCAGGGGTAGCGGGACGAGACGAGCAGTACTTC. Its protein product is CASSQGGPGVAGRDEQYF.